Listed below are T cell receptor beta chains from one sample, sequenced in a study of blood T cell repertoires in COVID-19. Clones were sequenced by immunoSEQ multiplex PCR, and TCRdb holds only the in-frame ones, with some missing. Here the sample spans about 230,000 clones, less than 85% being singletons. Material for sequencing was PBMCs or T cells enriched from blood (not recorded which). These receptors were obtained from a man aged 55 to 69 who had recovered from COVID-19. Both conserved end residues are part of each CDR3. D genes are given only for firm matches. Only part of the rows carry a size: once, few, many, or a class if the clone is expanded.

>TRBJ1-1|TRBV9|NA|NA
TGTGCCAGCAGCACCCAGGGGATTGAAGCTTTCTTT
CASSTQGIEAFF
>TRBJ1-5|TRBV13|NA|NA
TGTGCCAGCAGCTTGGGCAGGGGACAGCCCCAGCATTTT
CASSLGRGQPQHF
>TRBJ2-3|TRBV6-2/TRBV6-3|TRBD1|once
TGTGCCAGCAGTTACAAACAGGGGGCTAGCACAGATACGCAGTATTTT
CASSYKQGASTDTQYF
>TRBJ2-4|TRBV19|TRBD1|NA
TGTGCCAGTAGTAGCGACAGGGGTACGGGTGCCAAAAACATTCAGTACTTC
CASSSDRGTGAKNIQYF
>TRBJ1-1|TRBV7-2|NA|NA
TGTGCCAGCCGCTCGGGGGGCCGGGGGATGAACACTGAAGCTTTCTTT
CASRSGGRGMNTEAFF
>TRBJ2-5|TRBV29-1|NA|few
TGCAGCGTTATCCCAATGGAGCGAGCGGAGACCCAGTACTTC
CSVIPMERAETQYF
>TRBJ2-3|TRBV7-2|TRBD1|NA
TGTGCCAGCAGCTTAAATGGACAGGGCACAGATACGCAGTATTTT
CASSLNGQGTDTQYF
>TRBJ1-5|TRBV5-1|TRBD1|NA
TGCGCCAGCAGCGTGACAGGGGCGAGCAATCAGCCCCAGCATTTT
CASSVTGASNQPQHF
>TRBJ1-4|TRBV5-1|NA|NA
TGCGCCAGCACCATGGGGGGGCCCGGTGAAAAACTGTTTTTT
CASTMGGPGEKLFF
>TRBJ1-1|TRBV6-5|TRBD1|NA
TGTGCCAGCAGGCTGACAGGGGCCACTGAAGCTTTCTTT
CASRLTGATEAFF
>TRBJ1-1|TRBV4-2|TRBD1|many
TGTGCCAGCAGCGTTGGGTCTCCGGGACAGGGGAACACTGAAGCTTTCTTT
CASSVGSPGQGNTEAFF
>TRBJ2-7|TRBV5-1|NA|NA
TGCGCCAGCAGCTTGGTACGGGGTTTGAGCTCCTACGAGCAGTACTTC
CASSLVRGLSSYEQYF
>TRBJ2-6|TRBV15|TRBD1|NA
TGTGCCACCAGCAGAGTGGCAGGGGGCCCTGGGGCCAACGTCCTGACTTTC
CATSRVAGGPGANVLTF
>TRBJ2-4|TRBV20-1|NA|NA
TGCAGTGCTAGTTCCAGGCTTGAGCGGAACATTCAGTACTTC
CSASSRLERNIQYF
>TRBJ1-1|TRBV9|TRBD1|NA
TGTGCCAGCAGCGTAACGACAGGGGTGAACACTGAAGCTTTCTTT
CASSVTTGVNTEAFF
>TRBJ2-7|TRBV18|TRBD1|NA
TGTGCCAGCTCACCACCGAGGACAGGAACCTCCTACGAGCAGTACTTC
CASSPPRTGTSYEQYF
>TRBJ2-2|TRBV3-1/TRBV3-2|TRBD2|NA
TGTGCCAGCAGCCGAAGCGGGGGGGCCATCGGGGAGCTGTTTTTT
CASSRSGGAIGELFF
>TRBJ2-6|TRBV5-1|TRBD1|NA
TGCGCCAGCAGCTTACAGGGGCCTAGCTCTGGGGCCAACGTCCTGACTTTC
CASSLQGPSSGANVLTF
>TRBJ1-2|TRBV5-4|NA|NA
TGTGCCAGCAGCTTGAAGGGACTGCACGGCTATGGCTACACCTTC
CASSLKGLHGYGYTF
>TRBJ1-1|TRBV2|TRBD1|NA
TGTGCCAGCAGCCCCGACAGGGGTCGCACTGAAGCTTTCTTT
CASSPDRGRTEAFF
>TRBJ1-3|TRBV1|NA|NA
TGCACCAGAATGAGATGTGGAAACACCATATATTTT
CTRMRCGNTIYF
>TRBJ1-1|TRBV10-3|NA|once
TGTGCCATCAGTGAGGCGTGGGGGGCTGAAGCTTTCTTT
CAISEAWGAEAFF
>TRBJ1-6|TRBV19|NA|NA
TGTGCCAGTAGTAGGCGGGAAGGGAGAGTAGGCTCACCCCTCCACTTT
CASSRREGRVGSPLHF
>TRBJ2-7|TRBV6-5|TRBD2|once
TGTGCCAGCAGTAGGGGACTAGCGGGGGGTTACGAGCAGTACTTC
CASSRGLAGGYEQYF
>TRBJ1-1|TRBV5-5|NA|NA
TGTGCCAGCAGCTCGGGAATGACAGCGGGATACACTGAAGCTTTCTTT
CASSSGMTAGYTEAFF
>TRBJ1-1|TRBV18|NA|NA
TGTGCCACCACAGGACAGACGAACACTGAAGCTTTCTTT
CATTGQTNTEAFF
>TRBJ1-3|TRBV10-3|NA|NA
TGTGCCATCAGCGGAACAGGGAGCTCTGGAAACACCATATATTTT
CAISGTGSSGNTIYF
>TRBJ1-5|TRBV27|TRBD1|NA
TGTGCCAGCAGTTCAGACAGGGCTCAGCCCCAGCATTTT
CASSSDRAQPQHF
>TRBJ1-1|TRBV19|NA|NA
TGTGCCAGTAGTGCCCCAGGGGCGCCGGGGAACACTGAAGCTTTCTTT
CASSAPGAPGNTEAFF
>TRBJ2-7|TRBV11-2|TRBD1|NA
TGTGCCAGCAGCTTAGACCCCCGGACAGGGCGGGAGCAGTACTTC
CASSLDPRTGREQYF
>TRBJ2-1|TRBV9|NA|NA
TGTGCCAGCAGCGTAGGAGCTGGACTGATCTACAATGAGCAGTTCTTC
CASSVGAGLIYNEQFF
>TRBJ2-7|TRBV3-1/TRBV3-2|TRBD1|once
TGTGCCAGCAGCTTCCGGGACAGGGGTAGGACCTACGAGCAGTACTTC
CASSFRDRGRTYEQYF
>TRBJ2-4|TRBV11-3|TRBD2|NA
TGTGCCAGCAGCTTGGGAGGGGAAAACATTCAGTACTTC
CASSLGGENIQYF
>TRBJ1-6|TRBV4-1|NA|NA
TGCGCCAGCAGCCAAGATAGACAGCCCCTCCACTTT
CASSQDRQPLHF